This T cell receptor (beta chain) came from a study of regulatory T cells in long-lasting Graves disease. This clonotype was seen only a few times. Time point denoted: persistent/refractory GD, antithyroid drugs over 5 years with positive TRAb. Preparation of the TCR library used RNA extracted from PBMCs. Per germline, CDR1 LNHDA and CDR2 SQIVND (reference sequence). There are 13 residues in the CDR3. V lost 3 bases and J lost 6, with 8 bases in between. Building of the TCR beta libraries involved iRepertoire HTBI primers and Arm-PCR of CDR3 regions. MiXCR, run by TCRdb on the multiplex PCR reads, gives a single entry per CDR3 protein. Of fewer than 450,000 distinct CDR3 sequences listed, less than 25% are singletons.

This receptor was identified in a female donor with Graves disease. The chain combines TRBV19 with TRBJ2-2, with D maybe TRBD1 (6 bases). Sequences were derived from peripheral blood mononuclear cells (PBMCs), sampled when the disease was refractory, from a patient treated with antithyroid drugs. The CDR3 bases are TGTGCCAGTAGTATGGGGACATCCGGGGAGCTGTTTTTT. Encoded protein: CASSMGTSGELFF. Based on the CDR3 plus reference TRBV19 and TRBJ2-2, the full variable domain is DGGITQSPKYLFRKEGQNVTLSCEQNLNHDAMYWYRQDPGQGLRLIYYSQIVNDFQKGDIAEGYSVSREKKESFPLTVTSAQKNPTAFYLCASSMGTSGELFFGEGSRLTVL.